This entry features one T cell receptor (beta chain) sequence. Its recognized antigen is unknown. No base qualities exist here, and no much larger clone lies one base off it. The method behind the library was the immunoSEQ multiplex PCR assay. For TCR sequencing, RNA was extracted from every sample and reverse transcribed into cDNA to serve as template. SuperScript III was used to make first-strand cDNA, primed with a 2:1 mix of oligo-dT and random hexamers. A synthetic immune receptor repertoire was used to measure amplification bias, and any remaining bias was corrected computationally. In the source study's methods: Raw reads were preprocessed for error removal, and CDR3 was defined according to IMGT conventions as running from the conserved cysteine to phenylalanine. To get clonality, Shannon entropy was normalized by log2 of the number of productive unique TCRs and the result was subtracted from 1. CD4 or CD8 identity of scalp clones was inferred by cross-referencing scalp TCRbeta sequences with sorted blood CD4 and CD8 repertoires. TCRdb limited this immuneACCESS table to in-frame rearrangements with V and J called. A share of clones is missing; checked studies link under half to unresolved V genes, and the rest is unexplained. D and trimming come from the DNA, and the V and J calls and clone size come from that table. Here the sample has 95,000 to 150,000 clones; over 55% occur a single time. Jointly, the top ten make up around 5.4% of the sample.

The germline V gene provides CDR1 SGHRS and CDR2 YFSETQ. CDR3 length: 13 amino acids, cysteine to phenylalanine. The sequence is cut down to CDR3 DNA, 39 bases in frame from base 1. A distance of 8 bases separates the germline ends of V and J, which lose 0 bases and 7 bases respectively. The sample's time point label is to be understood as: less than five weeks on oral tofacitinib. The treatment or condition label, as the study defines it: oral pan-JAK inhibitor, 5-10 mg twice daily. Peripheral blood and lesional scalp punch biopsies were obtained from patients with alopecia areata. PBMCs were separated by density centrifugation and stained for CD3, CD4 and CD8, after which CD4+ and CD8+ T cells were sorted on a FACSAria. This sample is part of a study of CD8+ T cells in alopecia areata (dated by TCRdb to 2016 to 2019). Describing the broader study: The treated patients, all with moderate-to-severe alopecia areata, were enrolled in an open-label pilot trial of oral tofacitinib given at 5 to 10 mg twice daily. Tofacitinib was administered for 6 to 18 months, and 6 months of follow-up off drug were then conducted to assess delayed response and recurrence. Disease severity in treated patients was measured with the SALT score, which quantifies the percentage of affected scalp surface area. In both human patients and the C3H/HeJ mouse model, the study applied high-throughput TCRbeta sequencing to look at T cell clonal expansion in alopecia areata. Scalp tissue and sorted CD4+ and CD8+ peripheral blood T cells from patchy and totalis/universalis alopecia areata patients and from healthy controls were covered by human TCRbeta sequencing. Patients on tofacitinib were biopsied at baseline and after 4 and 24 weeks of treatment, and several of the patients also had a later scalp biopsy. Clonality in the scalp was compared among normal scalp (n=4), patchy alopecia areata scalp (n=8), and alopecia totalis/universalis scalp (n=8). RNA was extracted with the PAXgene miRNA kit for fixed scalp, the miRNeasy kit for PBMCs, and the RNeasy kit for mouse skin. immunoSEQ multiplex PCR using 35 Vbeta forward primers and 13 Jbeta reverse primers was used to amplify TCRbeta CDR3 regions. Here is what the overall study found, with its caveats: Resident alphabeta T cells in normal human skin are also sequenced, complicating scalp TCR repertoire analysis, unlike mouse skin dominated by gammadelta T cells. With tofacitinib, both scalp clonality and the number of expanded CD8+ clones among the top 100 scalp clones went down significantly. Compared with normal scalp, lesional scalp had higher clonality and more expanded CD8+ clones, particularly in alopecia totalis/universalis, a pattern that suggests antigenic drive. During tofacitinib treatment, many expanded lesional clones stuck around in both scalp and blood, and this persistence may partly explain why relapse happens after treatment is stopped. Because the treated cohort was small and had just a single nonresponder, larger studies are needed to establish links between baseline CD8+ expansion and response. TCR sequences shared between patients were less clear than in mice, possibly partly because of HLA diversity in the patient population.

This sample comprised CD4+ T cells sorted from blood, obtained at week 4, from a patient treated with tofacitinib. This TCR came from a human donor with alopecia areata. The chain uses TRBV5-1 and TRBJ2-1; no D segment can be confidently identified. The DNA sequence reads TGCGCCAGCAGCTTGGGGGTACAGAATGAGCAGTTCTTC. Its product reads: CASSLGVQNEQFF. Where the CDR3 stops, the reference TRBV5-1 and TRBJ2-1 genes take over; the full variable domain is KAGVTQTPRYLIKTRGQQVTLSCSPISGHRSVSWYQQTPGQGLQFLFEYFSETQRNKGNFPGRFSGRQFSNSRSEMNVSTLELGDSALYLCASSLGVQNEQFFGPGTRLTVL.